This TCR beta chain was identified in a study of T cell repertoires in ileal Crohn's disease. Per sample, roughly 470 nanograms of biopsy DNA were TCRB immunosequenced. Sequencing used immunoSEQ multiplex PCR; TCRdb keeps in-frame clones, though not all of them. Of 9,500 to 15,000 clones listed, around three quarters are singletons. The CDR3 has 14 residues. CDR1 MNHNS and CDR2 SASEGT come from the germline V gene. V lost 0 bases and J 7 bases, leaving 9 bases between the germline ends. A few counts support this clone. The receptor's source is an adult with Crohn's disease. The chain links TRBV6-1 to TRBJ1-4, with a possible D match to TRBD1 (5 bases). Specimen: ileal tissue. CDR3: CASSEAWGSEKLFF. CDR3 bases: TGTGCCAGCAGTGAAGCGTGGGGCTCTGAAAAACTGTTTTTT.